The sequence of this T cell receptor (beta chain) was determined in a study of T cell changes during pregnancy in multiple sclerosis. Measured with immunoSEQ multiplex PCR; TCRdb has only the in-frame clones, and not every one. Altogether over 55,000 clones are present, approximately 90% being singletons, with the ten largest covering around 2.5%. Germline CDR1 KGHSH, CDR2 LQKENI. The CDR3 loop spans 16 amino acids. Deletions cut 4 bases from V and 0 bases from J, with 15 bases between. The TCR sequence derives from a female donor with multiple sclerosis, enrolled in a pregnancy study. The chain joins TRBV18 to TRBJ2-5; weak D call: TRBD1 (6 bases). Sequenced here: peripheral blood, sampled in the first trimester of pregnancy. The CDR3 bases are TGTGCCAGCTCACTAACGGACAGACCTTACCAAGAGACCCAGTACTTC. Amino acids: CASSLTDRPYQETQYF.